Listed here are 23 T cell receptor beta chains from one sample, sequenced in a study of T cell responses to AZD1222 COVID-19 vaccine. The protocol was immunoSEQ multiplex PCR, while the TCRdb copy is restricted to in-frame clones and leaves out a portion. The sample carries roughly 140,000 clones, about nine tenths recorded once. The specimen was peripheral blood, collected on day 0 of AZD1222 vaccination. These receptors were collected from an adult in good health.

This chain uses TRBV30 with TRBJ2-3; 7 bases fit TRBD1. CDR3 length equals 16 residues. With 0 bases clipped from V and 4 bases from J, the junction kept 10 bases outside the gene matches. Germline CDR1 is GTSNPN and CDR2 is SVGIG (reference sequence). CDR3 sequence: CAWSVIPGQGADTQYF. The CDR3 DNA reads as TGTGCCTGGAGTGTAATTCCGGGTCAGGGGGCAGATACGCAGTATTTT.

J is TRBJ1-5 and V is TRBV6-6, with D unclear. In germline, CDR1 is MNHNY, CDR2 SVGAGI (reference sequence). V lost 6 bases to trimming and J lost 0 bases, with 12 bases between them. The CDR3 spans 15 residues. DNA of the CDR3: TGTGCCAGCAGCGCGCAGAGTACTAGCAATCAGCCCCAGCATTTT. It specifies CASSAQSTSNQPQHF.

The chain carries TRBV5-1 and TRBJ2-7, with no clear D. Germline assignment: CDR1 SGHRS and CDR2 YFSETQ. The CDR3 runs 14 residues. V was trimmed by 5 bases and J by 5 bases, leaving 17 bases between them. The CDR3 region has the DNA TGCGCCAGCAGAAAAGAGTTAGCAAGCAACGAGCAGTACTTC. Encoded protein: CASRKELASNEQYF.

The CDR3 is CASSLGHNTGELFF. CDR3 DNA: TGTGCCAGCAGCTTGGGCCATAACACCGGGGAGCTGTTTTTT. The genes are TRBV7-2 and TRBJ2-2, with D uncertain. Trimming shortened V by 3 bases and J by 2 bases, and 7 bases separated the two germline ends. The CDR3 contains 14 residues. The germline CDR1 and CDR2 sequences are SGHTA and FQGNSA.

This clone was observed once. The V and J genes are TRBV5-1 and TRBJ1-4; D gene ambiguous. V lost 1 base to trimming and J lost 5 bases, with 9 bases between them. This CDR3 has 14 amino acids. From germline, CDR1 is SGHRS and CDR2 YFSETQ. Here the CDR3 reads CASSLRQRNEKLFF. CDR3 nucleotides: TGCGCCAGCAGCTTGCGGCAGAGAAATGAAAAACTGTTTTTT.

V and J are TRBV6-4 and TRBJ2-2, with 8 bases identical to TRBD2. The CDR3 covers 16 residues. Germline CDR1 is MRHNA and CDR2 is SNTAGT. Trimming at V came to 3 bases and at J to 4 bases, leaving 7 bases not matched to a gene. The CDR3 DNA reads TGTGCCAGCAGTGAAGCGCGGGGGGCCAGCACCGGGGAGCTGTTTTTT. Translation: CASSEARGASTGELFF.

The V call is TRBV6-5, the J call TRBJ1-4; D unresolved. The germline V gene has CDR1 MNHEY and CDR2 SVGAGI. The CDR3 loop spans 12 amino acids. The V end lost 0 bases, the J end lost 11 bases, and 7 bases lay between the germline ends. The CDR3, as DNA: TGTGCCAGCAGTTACTCGGGAGGGAAACTGTTTTTT. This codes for CASSYSGGKLFF.

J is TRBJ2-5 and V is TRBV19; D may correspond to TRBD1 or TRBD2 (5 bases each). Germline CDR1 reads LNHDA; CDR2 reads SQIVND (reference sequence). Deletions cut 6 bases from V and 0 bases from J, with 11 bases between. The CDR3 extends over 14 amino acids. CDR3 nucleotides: TGTGCCAGTAGCCCCTTGGGGGACCAAGAGACCCAGTACTTC. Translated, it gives CASSPLGDQETQYF.

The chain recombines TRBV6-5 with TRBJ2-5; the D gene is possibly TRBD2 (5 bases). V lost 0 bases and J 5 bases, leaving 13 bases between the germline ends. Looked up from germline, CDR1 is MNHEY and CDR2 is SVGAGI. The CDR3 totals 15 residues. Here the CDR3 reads CASSYSSSVGETQYF. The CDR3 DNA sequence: TGTGCCAGCAGTTACTCGAGTAGCGTCGGGGAGACCCAGTACTTC.

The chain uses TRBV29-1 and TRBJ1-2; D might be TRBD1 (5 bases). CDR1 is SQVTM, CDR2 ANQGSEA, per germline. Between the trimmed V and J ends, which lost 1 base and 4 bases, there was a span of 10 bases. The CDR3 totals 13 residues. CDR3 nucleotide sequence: TGCAGCGTTGAAGCGCCAGGGAGCTATGGCTACACCTTC. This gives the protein CSVEAPGSYGYTF.

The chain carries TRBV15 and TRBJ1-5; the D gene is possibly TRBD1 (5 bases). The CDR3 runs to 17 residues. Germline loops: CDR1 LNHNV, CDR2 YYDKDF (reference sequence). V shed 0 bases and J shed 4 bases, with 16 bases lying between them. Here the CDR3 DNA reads TGTGCCACCAGCAGAGATCCCAGGGAAGTATCGAATCAGCCCCAGCATTTT. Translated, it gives CATSRDPREVSNQPQHF.

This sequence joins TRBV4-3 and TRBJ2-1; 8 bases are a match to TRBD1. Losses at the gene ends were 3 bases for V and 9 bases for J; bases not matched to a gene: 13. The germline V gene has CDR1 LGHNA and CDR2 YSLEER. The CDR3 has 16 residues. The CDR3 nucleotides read TGCGCCAGCAGCCACTCGGACAGGGAGGAATGGGTTGAGCAGTTCTTC. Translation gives CASSHSDREEWVEQFF.

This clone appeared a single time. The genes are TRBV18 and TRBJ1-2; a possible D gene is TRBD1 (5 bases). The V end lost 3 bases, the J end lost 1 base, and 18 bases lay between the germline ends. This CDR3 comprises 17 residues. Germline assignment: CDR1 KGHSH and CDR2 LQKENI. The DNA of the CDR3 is TGTGCCAGCTCACCGCTGGGGCAGGGCTCCTTTAACTATGGCTACACCTTC. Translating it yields CASSPLGQGSFNYGYTF.

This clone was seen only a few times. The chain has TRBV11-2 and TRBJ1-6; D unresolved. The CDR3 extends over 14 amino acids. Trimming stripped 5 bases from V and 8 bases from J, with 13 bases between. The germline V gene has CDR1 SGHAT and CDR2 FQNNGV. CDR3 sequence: CASSLRAGDSPLHF. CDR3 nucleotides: TGTGCCAGCAGCCTCCGGGCCGGGGATTCACCCCTCCACTTT.

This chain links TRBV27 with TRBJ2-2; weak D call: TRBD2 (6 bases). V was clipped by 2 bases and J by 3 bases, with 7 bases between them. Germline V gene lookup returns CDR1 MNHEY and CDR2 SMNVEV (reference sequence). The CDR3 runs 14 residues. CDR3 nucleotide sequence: TGTGCCAGCAGTTTACCTAGCGACACCGGGGAGCTGTTTTTT. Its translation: CASSLPSDTGELFF.

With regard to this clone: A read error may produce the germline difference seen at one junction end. CDR3 DNA sequence: TGCGCCAGCAGCTTGAGGCAGCCCTATCGCTACACCTTC. Its protein is CASSLRQPYRYTF. The V call is TRBV5-1, the J call TRBJ1-2; D remains ambiguous. The CDR3 consists of 13 residues. CDR1 is SGHRS, CDR2 YFSETQ, per germline. The full variable domain, in which reference TRBV5-1 and TRBJ1-2 provide the parts outside the CDR3, is KAGVTQTPRYLIKTRGQQVTLSCSPISGHRSVSWYQQTPGQGLQFLFEYFSETQRNKGNFPGRFSGRQFSNSRSEMNVSTLELGDSALYLCASSLRQPYRYTFGSGTRLTVV.

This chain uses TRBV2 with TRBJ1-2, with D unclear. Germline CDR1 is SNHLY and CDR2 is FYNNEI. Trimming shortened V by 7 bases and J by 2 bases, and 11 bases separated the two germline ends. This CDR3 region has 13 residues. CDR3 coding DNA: TGTGCCAGCAATGAGCACCGGAACTATGGCTACACCTTC. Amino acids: CASNEHRNYGYTF.

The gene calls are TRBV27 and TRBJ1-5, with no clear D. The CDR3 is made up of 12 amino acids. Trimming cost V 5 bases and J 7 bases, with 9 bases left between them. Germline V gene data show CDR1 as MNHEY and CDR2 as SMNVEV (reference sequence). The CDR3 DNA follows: TGTGCCAGCAGTCCCCTGGGCCAGCCCCAGCATTTT. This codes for CASSPLGQPQHF.

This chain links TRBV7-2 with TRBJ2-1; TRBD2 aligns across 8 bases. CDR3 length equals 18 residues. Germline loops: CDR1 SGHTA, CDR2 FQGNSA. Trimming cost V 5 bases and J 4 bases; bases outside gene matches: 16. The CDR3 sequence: CASSIGLAGGGGYNEQFF. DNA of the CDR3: TGTGCCAGCAGCATTGGACTAGCAGGCGGAGGTGGGTACAATGAGCAGTTCTTC.

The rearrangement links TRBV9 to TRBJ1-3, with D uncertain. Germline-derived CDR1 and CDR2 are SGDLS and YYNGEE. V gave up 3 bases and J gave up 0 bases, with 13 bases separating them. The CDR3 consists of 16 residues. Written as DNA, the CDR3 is TGTGCCAGCAGCGCCTCCGGCGCAGCCTCTGGAAACACCATATATTTT. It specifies CASSASGAASGNTIYF.

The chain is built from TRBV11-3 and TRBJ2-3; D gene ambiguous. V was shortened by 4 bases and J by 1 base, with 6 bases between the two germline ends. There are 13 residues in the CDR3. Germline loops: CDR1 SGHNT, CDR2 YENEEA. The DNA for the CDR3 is TGTGCCAGCAGCTCCCCGGGCACAGATACGCAGTATTTT. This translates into CASSSPGTDTQYF. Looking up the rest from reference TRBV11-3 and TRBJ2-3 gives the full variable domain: EAGVVQSPRYKIIEKKQPVAFWCNPISGHNTLYWYLQNLGQGPELLIRYENEEAVDDSQLPKDRFSAERLKGVDSTLKIQPAELGDSAVYLCASSSPGTDTQYFGPGTRLTVL.

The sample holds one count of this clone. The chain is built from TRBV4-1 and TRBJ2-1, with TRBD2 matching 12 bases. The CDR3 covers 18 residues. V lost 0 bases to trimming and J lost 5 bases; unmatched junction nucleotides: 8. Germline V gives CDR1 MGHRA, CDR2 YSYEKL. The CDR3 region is CASSQDAPSGRADNEQFF. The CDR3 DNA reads TGCGCCAGCAGCCAAGATGCCCCTAGCGGGAGGGCCGACAATGAGCAGTTCTTC.

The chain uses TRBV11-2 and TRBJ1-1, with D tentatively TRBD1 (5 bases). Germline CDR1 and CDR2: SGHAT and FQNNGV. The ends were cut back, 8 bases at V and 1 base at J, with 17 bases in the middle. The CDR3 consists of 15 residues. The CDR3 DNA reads TGTGCCAGCGAGGACTTGGCAGGGAGGAACACTGAAGCTTTCTTT. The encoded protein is CASEDLAGRNTEAFF.